This entry features one TCR beta chain sequence. Unmatched junction bases numbered 9, after V lost 5 bases and J lost 3 bases. This CDR3 is 16 amino acids long. Germline CDR1 and CDR2: SSHAT and FNYEAQ (reference sequence). The PCR had 60 Vbeta and 13 Jbeta primers. Assay used: immunoSEQ multiplex PCR; TCRdb lists only in-frame clones, some missing. The sample has hundreds of thousands of clones, 80% to 90% seen once. The data originate from a study of cytomegalovirus exposure and HLA in healthy donors. This chain joins TRBV7-7 and TRBJ2-1, with 8 bases aligning to TRBD1. The sequenced sample was PBMCs. The receptor was derived from a woman between 18 and 29 years old in good health and CMV-seronegative. CDR3 in DNA: TGTGCCAGCAGCCACGGCCTCGGACAGGGCTACAATGAGCAGTTCTTC. It encodes CASSHGLGQGYNEQFF.